This T cell receptor (beta chain) was observed in a study of blood T cell repertoires in COVID-19 (dated by TCRdb to between 2020 and 2021). As for the study more broadly: Collaborator samples came from the United States, Italy and Spain and covered acute and convalescent phases of COVID-19. A freely available public database, intended as a resource for researchers studying the immune response to SARS-CoV-2, is where the repertoires were released. Samples came from the ongoing ImmuneRACE study (first 160 participants) plus 1,254 subjects from 6 global collaborators. Where available, HLA class I and class II types were obtained from metadata supplied by the sample provider rather than from assay-based typing. The sample metadata nearly always contained a de-identified subject ID, COVID-19 status, age in years and sex. The prospective study material was composed of cDNA or gDNA derived from T cells, B-cell-depleted T cells, or PBMCs. Subjects who had been exposed to COVID-19, were actively infected with it, or had recovered from it provided the deeply sampled blood TCRbeta repertoires that made up the dataset. Overall results and qualifications from the work: The quantity of clinical and demographic metadata differed by source and by participant and was supplied without curation.

TCRbeta CDR3 regions were amplified from genomic DNA using the immunoSEQ Assay, a bias-controlled multiplex PCR. From the authors' description of their analysis: Within the assay, amplification of reference gene primers was used to estimate how many nucleated cells each sample contained. To quantify the absolute abundance of each unique TCRbeta CDR3 rearrangement, sequence reads were collapsed and filtered. For each sample, productive Simpson clonality was calculated by taking the square root of Simpson's diversity index across productive rearrangements. The source is immuneACCESS, and TCRdb retained only in-frame sequences with V and J called. Part of the clones is not carried over; for the studies checked, unresolved V genes explain less than half of this, and the remainder is unexplained. Clone size and the V and J calls come from that table; the DNA yielded D and trimming. This sample holds 200,000 to 250,000 clones; approximately 84% were observed only once. The ten biggest clones cover approximately 1.8% of the sample.

Via the germline V gene, CDR1 is SNHLY and CDR2 FYNNEI. From the cysteine up to the phenylalanine, the CDR3 has a length of 13 residues. Solely the CDR3 DNA is kept, with 39 bases framed from the first base. V loses 6 bases, J loses 1 base, and the germline ends lie 9 bases apart. Participants in the prospective study were aged about 18 to 100 years, lived in more than 20 United States geographic areas, and enrolled through a virtual design. To assign participants to cohorts, the prospective study relied on clinical history that participants themselves reported in a screening survey and a study questionnaire. Recovered participants in ImmuneRACE Cohort 3 were defined as having two consecutive negative NP/OP PCR tests, clearance from a healthcare professional, or resolution of symptoms. Each participant in the prospective study had whole blood, serum and a nasopharyngeal or oropharyngeal swab collected by mobile phlebotomists. Prospective study participants could optionally give additional blood draws and questionnaires over an approximately two-month period. Prospective study blood samples were shipped either frozen or at room temperature before DNA extraction.

This clone has a single count. Its binding antigen is unknown. No base qualities exist here, and no much larger clone lies one base off it. This clonotype was obtained from a man in his 60s who had recovered from COVID-19. The sequenced sample was PBMCs or T cells enriched from blood (not recorded which). This sequence uses TRBV2 and TRBJ1-1; no D gene can be assigned with confidence. The nucleotide sequence is given as TGTGCCAGCAGACGCGGGGAGAACACTGAAGCTTTCTTT. Its product reads: CASRRGENTEAFF.